The subject of this entry is one T cell receptor beta chain. As yet, its antigen is unknown. The PCR ran on 60 Vbeta and 13 Jbeta primers. Sequencing was performed with immunoSEQ multiplex PCR; in TCRdb, only in-frame clones are kept and a portion is missing. This table holds 110,000 to 150,000 clones, approximately 80% found once. There are 14 residues in the CDR3. Looked up from germline, CDR1 is MNHEY and CDR2 is SVGAGI. V gave up 10 bases and J gave up 0 bases, with 15 bases separating them. The data were obtained in a study of cytomegalovirus exposure and HLA in healthy donors. Study observations and caveats: Approximately 17,000 TCR beta sequences were associated with HLA alleles at 0.05 false discovery rate in a later analysis.

Sample: PBMCs. The chain employs TRBV6-5 and TRBJ1-2; no definite D call. This receptor was obtained from a woman under 30 in good health and CMV-seropositive. The CDR3 DNA sequence: TGTGCCACAAGGAGGGAGAGAGCTAACTATGGCTACACCTTC. Its protein product is CATRRERANYGYTF.